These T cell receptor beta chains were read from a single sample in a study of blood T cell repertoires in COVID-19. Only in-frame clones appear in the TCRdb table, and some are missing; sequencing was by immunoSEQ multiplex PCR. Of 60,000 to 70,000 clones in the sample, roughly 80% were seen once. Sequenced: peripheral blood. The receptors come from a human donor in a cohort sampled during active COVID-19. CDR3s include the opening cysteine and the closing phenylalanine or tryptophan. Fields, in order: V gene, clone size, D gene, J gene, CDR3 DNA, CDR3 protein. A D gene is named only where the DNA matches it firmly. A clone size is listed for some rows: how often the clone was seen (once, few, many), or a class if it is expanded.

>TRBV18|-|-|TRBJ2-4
TGTGCCAGCTCACCAGAGATAGCCAAAAACATTCAGTACTTC
CASSPEIAKNIQYF
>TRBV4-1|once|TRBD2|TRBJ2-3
TGCGCCAGCCATGGGACTAGCGGGGGGGGCACAGATACGCAGTATTTT
CASHGTSGGGTDTQYF
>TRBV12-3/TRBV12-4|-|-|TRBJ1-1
TGTGCCAGCAGTTGGGGGGTATCCACTGAAGCTTTCTTT
CASSWGVSTEAFF
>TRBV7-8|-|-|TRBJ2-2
TGTGCCAGCAGCTTTGTAGGGGCCTACCCCGGGGAGCTGTTTTTT
CASSFVGAYPGELFF
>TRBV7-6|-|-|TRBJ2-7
TGTGCCAGCAGCTTAGATTCGTCCTACGAGCAGTACTTC
CASSLDSSYEQYF
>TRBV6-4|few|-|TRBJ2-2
TGTGCCAGCAGTGACTCGATCGGTACGAACACCGGGGAGCTGTTTTTT
CASSDSIGTNTGELFF
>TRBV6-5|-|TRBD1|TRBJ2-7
TGTGCCAGCAGGGGGACAGGGATCTACGAGCAGTACTTC
CASRGTGIYEQYF
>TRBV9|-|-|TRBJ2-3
TGTGCCAGCAGCGTAATCCCCATTCGGGGCACAGATACGCAGTATTTT
CASSVIPIRGTDTQYF
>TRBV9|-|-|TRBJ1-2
TGTGCCAGCAGCGTAGGGGGAGGAGTCTATGGCTACACCTTC
CASSVGGGVYGYTF
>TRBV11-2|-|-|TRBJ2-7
TGTGCCAGCAGCTTAACTGACAGCTCCTACGAGCAGTACTTC
CASSLTDSSYEQYF
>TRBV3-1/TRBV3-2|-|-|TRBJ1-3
TGTGCCAGCAGCCTGGCCCCTACAGGGTCTGGAAACACCATATATTTT
CASSLAPTGSGNTIYF
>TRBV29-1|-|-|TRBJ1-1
TGCAGCGTTGTCCCCATGGGGGCCGGGCACACTGAAGCTTTCTTT
CSVVPMGAGHTEAFF
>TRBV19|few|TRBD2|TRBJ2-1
TGTGCCAGTAGTCTGACTAGCGGGGGAGGGAATGAGCAGTTCTTC
CASSLTSGGGNEQFF
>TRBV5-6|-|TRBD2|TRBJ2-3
TGTGCCAGCAGCTTGGCGTCGTCTTTAGCGGGGGTCACAGATACGCAGTATTTT
CASSLASSLAGVTDTQYF
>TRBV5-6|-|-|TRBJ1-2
TGTGCCAGCAGCTTGGGGGGCAGGGATGGCTACACCTTC
CASSLGGRDGYTF
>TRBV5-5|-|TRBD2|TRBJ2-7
TGTGCCAGCAGCCGGGGGGTAGGGTCCTCCTACGAGCAGTACTTC
CASSRGVGSSYEQYF
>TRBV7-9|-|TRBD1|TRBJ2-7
TGTGCCAGCAGCGGAAAAGGGGGCAACGAGCAGTACTTC
CASSGKGGNEQYF
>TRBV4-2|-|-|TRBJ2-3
TGTGCCAGCAGCCAAGTCGGACAGAGAACAGATACGCAGTATTTT
CASSQVGQRTDTQYF
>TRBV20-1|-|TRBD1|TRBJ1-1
TGCAGTGCTAGTCGGGACAGGGGACGGGCTTTCTTT
CSASRDRGRAFF
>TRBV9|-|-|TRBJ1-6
TGTGCCAGCAAGGGCGGGATTAATTCACCCCTCCACTTT
CASKGGINSPLHF
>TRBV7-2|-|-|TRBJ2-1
TGTGCCAGCAGCTCCCGAGGTCTCCCCTACAATGAGCAGTTCTTC
CASSSRGLPYNEQFF
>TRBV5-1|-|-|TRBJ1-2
TGCGCCAGCAGCTTGGGAGTTCTTGCTAACTATGGCTACACCTTC
CASSLGVLANYGYTF
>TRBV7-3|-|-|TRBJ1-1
TGTGCCAGCAGCGCACAGGGCTACACTGAAGCTTTCTTT
CASSAQGYTEAFF
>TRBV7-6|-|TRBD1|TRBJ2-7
TGTGCCAGCAGCTTAGCCCCCCCCGGGGGACAGGGGCGACCCAAGGGCTACGAGCAGTACTTC
CASSLAPPGGQGRPKGYEQYF
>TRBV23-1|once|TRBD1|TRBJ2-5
TGCGCCAGCAGTCAATACCCAGGGGGCTGGCGAGAGACCCAGTACTTC
CASSQYPGGWRETQYF
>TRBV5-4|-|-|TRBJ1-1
TGTGCCAGCAGCCGTTTGGACAGATTAAACACTGAAGCTTTCTTT
CASSRLDRLNTEAFF
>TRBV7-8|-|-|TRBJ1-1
TGTGCCAGCAGCTTAGACAGGGCTCGTATGAACACTGAAGCTTTCTTT
CASSLDRARMNTEAFF
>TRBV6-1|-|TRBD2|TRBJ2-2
TGTGCCAGCAGAACTAGCGAAATCAGGGCCGGGGAGCTGTTTTTT
CASRTSEIRAGELFF
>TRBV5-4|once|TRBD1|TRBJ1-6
TGTGCCAGCAGCCTTGACAGGGGTTCCTATAATTCACCCCTCCACTTT
CASSLDRGSYNSPLHF
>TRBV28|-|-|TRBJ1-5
TGTGCCAGCAGTTTTGGGGGCCCCGATCAGCCCCAGCATTTT
CASSFGGPDQPQHF
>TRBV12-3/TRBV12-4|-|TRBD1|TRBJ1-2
TGTGCCAGCAGTTCGGACAGGAGTAATGGCTACACCTTC
CASSSDRSNGYTF
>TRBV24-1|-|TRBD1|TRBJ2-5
TGTGCCACCAGTTCCGGGACAGGGTCGAAAGAGACCCAGTACTTC
CATSSGTGSKETQYF
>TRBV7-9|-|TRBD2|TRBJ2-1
TGTGCCAGCAGCGGGGGACTAGCGGGGGACACCTCCTACAATGAGCAGTTCTTC
CASSGGLAGDTSYNEQFF
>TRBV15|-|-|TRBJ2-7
TGTGCCACCAGCAGGGCCCCCGGGACAAGCTCCTACGAGCAGTACTTC
CATSRAPGTSSYEQYF
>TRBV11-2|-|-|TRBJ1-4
TGTGCCAGCAGCGCAAAGTACACCTCTGAAAAACTGTTTTTT
CASSAKYTSEKLFF
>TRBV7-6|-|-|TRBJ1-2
TGTGCCAGCAGCGCCGGGGACTATGGCTACACCTTC
CASSAGDYGYTF
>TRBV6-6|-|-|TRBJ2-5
TGTGCCAGCCGAACCGACATAGCGGCAACTAAGGAGACCCAGTACTTC
CASRTDIAATKETQYF
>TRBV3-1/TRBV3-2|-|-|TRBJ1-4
TGTGCCAGCAGCCACTTACGGGCGGGGGAAAAACTGTTTTTT
CASSHLRAGEKLFF
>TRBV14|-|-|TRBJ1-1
TGTGCCAGCAGCCAAATCCGGGATAGGACTGAAGCTTTCTTT
CASSQIRDRTEAFF
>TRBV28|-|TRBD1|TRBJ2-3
TGTGCCAGCAGTTCAAGGACAGGGGAAACGCAGTATTTT
CASSSRTGETQYF
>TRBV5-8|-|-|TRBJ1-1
TGTGCCAGCAGCTTGGGACATGGTGAAGCTTTCTTT
CASSLGHGEAFF
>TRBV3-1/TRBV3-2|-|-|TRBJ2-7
TGTGCCAGCAGCCTTACGGGGACCTACGAGCAGTACTTC
CASSLTGTYEQYF
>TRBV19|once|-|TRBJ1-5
TGTGCCAGTTGCATGACCTGGACGGGGCAGCCCCAGCATTTT
CASCMTWTGQPQHF
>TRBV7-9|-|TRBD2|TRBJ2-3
TGTGCCAGCAGCCCCGAAATTGGGGCTAGCGGGGGGGCCTCAGATACGCAGTATTTT
CASSPEIGASGGASDTQYF
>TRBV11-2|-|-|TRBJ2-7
TGTGCCAGCAGCTTAGCAGGGTGGAACTCCTACGAGCAGTACTTC
CASSLAGWNSYEQYF
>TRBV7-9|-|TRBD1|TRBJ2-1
TGTGCCAGCAGCTTAAGACAGGGGAACTACAATGAGCAGTTCTTC
CASSLRQGNYNEQFF
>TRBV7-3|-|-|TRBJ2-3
TGTGCCAGCAGCTCACGAGTTCGAGATACGCAGTATTTT
CASSSRVRDTQYF
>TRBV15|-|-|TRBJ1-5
TGTGCCACCAGCAGAGATTTGGGCCGAGGCAATCAGCCCCAGCATTTT
CATSRDLGRGNQPQHF
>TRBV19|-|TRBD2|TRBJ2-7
TGTGCCAGTAGTCGCACCGGGGGGACTAGCGGATACGAGCAGTACTTC
CASSRTGGTSGYEQYF
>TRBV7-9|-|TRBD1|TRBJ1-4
TGTGCCAGCAGCCATGGACCCGGGACAGGGGCTGAAAAACTGTTTTTT
CASSHGPGTGAEKLFF
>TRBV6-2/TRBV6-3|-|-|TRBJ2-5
TGTGCCAGCAGTTCCGTACAGAATAAAGAGACCCAGTACTTC
CASSSVQNKETQYF
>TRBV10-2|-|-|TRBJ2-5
TGCGCCAGCTTGGACCGACAGGGAGGAGAGACCCAGTACTTC
CASLDRQGGETQYF
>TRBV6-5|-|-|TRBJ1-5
TGTGCCAGCTATGGTGCCGCCGTCGGTAATCAGCCCCAGCATTTT
CASYGAAVGNQPQHF
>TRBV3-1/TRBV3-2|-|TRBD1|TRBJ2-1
TGTGCCAGCAGCCAAGCGGGACAGGGGTTGACCAATGAGCAGTTCTTC
CASSQAGQGLTNEQFF
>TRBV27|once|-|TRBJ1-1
TGTGCCAGCAGTCCAACCGGTGGTGGCGGGAACACTGAAGCTTTCTTT
CASSPTGGGGNTEAFF